This TCR beta chain emerged from a study of OX40 agonist ivuxolimab in advanced cancers. Whole-study context: Ivuxolimab is a fully human IgG2 antibody that activates OX40 (CD134). Study-level results: Expanded clones tended on average to be more numerous among CD8+ T cells than CD4+.

This CDR3 comprises 14 residues. Germline V CDR1 and CDR2: SEHNR, FQNEAQ (reference sequence). The V segment lost 5 bases and the J segment 6 bases; nucleotides outside the gene matches: 5. Profiled with immunoSEQ multiplex PCR; TCRdb holds only in-frame clones, not every one. The sample lists about 90,000 clones; roughly 91% were seen once. A remark on this clone: Its antigen is still unknown.

The clonotype was recovered from an adult with an advanced solid tumor such as melanoma, head and neck, liver or kidney cancer. The chain is built from TRBV7-9 and TRBJ2-1; 9 bases align to TRBD2. Material: CD4+ or CD8+ T cells sorted from blood, obtained in a trial of the OX40 agonist ivuxolimab. The CDR3: CASSPGLASNEQFF. CDR3 DNA: TGTGCCAGCAGCCCGGGACTAGCTTCCAATGAGCAGTTCTTC.